The sequence of this T cell receptor (beta chain) was determined in a study of response to subunit inactivated influenza vaccine. Whole-study results and caveats: Authors suggested each seasonal flu vaccination may recruit only limited numbers of new T cells.

Trimming cost V 5 bases and J 3 bases, with 13 bases left between them. This CDR3 has 15 amino acids. Germline V gene lookup returns CDR1 MNHEY and CDR2 SVGAGI. This clonotype was picked up a small number of times. The antigen is undetermined. TCRdb called the RT-PCR reads again in MiXCR, with one record for every CDR3 protein. The data show approximately 530,000 distinct CDR3 sequences, 6.5% to 8% seen once. The source of this sequence is a man in his fifties or sixties who received an inactivated influenza vaccine. V is TRBV6-5 and J is TRBJ2-2; D possibly corresponds to TRBD2 (5 bases). Here the sequenced sample was PBMCs from blood, taken less than 30 months after vaccination. The CDR3 nucleotides read TGTGCCAGCAGTCAGGACGGCGGGTACACCGGGGAGCTGTTTTTT. This gives the protein CASSQDGGYTGELFF.